Below, 17 T cell receptor beta chains from the same sample are listed, as sequenced in a study of blood T cell repertoires in COVID-19. Generated by immunoSEQ multiplex PCR, the TCRdb table keeps only in-frame clones and is missing some. The sample holds about 71,000 clones, roughly four fifths seen once. Sequencing was carried out using peripheral blood. The receptors here all came from a man aged 70-80 years with acute or convalescent COVID-19.

This clone was recorded many times. The chain is built from TRBV30 and TRBJ1-6; no definite D call. The germline CDR1 and CDR2 sequences are GTSNPN and SVGIG (reference sequence). The CDR3 loop spans 17 amino acids. Trimming removed 3 bases at V and 0 bases at J, with 15 bases between. The CDR3 loop reads CAWSAGLLSSYNSPLHF. Here the CDR3 DNA reads TGTGCCTGGAGCGCTGGACTGCTGAGCTCCTATAATTCACCCCTCCACTTT.

The chain joins TRBV3-1 (or the pseudogene TRBV3-2) to TRBJ2-1; TRBD2 matches at 7 bases. Per germline, CDR1 LGHDT and CDR2 YNNKEL (reference sequence). J gave up 5 bases and V 6 bases, and 7 bases lay outside the gene matches. This CDR3 region has 14 residues. The CDR3 protein is CASRGRAENNEQFF. For the CDR3, the DNA is TGTGCCAGCAGGGGGAGGGCGGAAAACAATGAGCAGTTCTTC.

The rearrangement joins TRBV2 to TRBJ1-5; 9 bases match TRBD1. CDR1 and CDR2 from the germline V gene are SNHLY and FYNNEI. The V segment lost 5 bases and the J segment 5 bases; nucleotides outside the gene matches: 7. CDR3 length: 15 amino acids. The CDR3 bases are TGTGCCAGCAGTCCGGACAGGGGAGGTTATCAGCCCCAGCATTTT. Its protein is CASSPDRGGYQPQHF.

V is TRBV6-5 and J is TRBJ2-1; TRBD2 aligns across 12 bases. Germline V gene data show CDR1 as MNHEY and CDR2 as SVGAGI. The CDR3 runs 15 residues. J lost 7 bases, V lost 7 bases, and 8 bases had no gene match. The CDR3 sequence: CASTSTGTSGNEQFF. The CDR3 DNA sequence: TGTGCCAGCACATCAACCGGGACTAGCGGGAATGAGCAGTTCTTC.

The genes are TRBV9 and TRBJ1-1; no clear D. CDR3 length: 14 amino acids. Trimming cost V 3 bases and J 5 bases, with 14 bases left between them. Germline loops: CDR1 SGDLS, CDR2 YYNGEE. CDR3 nucleotides: TGTGCCAGCAGCGCTTACAGCGGAACAACTGAAGCTTTCTTT. Protein sequence: CASSAYSGTTEAFF.

The rearrangement uses TRBV10-3 and TRBJ2-7, with TRBD1 matching 11 bases. The V gene's germline CDR1 is ENHRY and CDR2 SYGVKD. The CDR3 runs to 18 residues. J lost 1 base, V lost 6 bases, and 14 bases had no gene match. In DNA form, the CDR3 reads TGTGCCATCAGCCTTACAGGGACAGGGGGACTCGGGTCCTACGAGCAGTACTTC. Protein sequence: CAISLTGTGGLGSYEQYF.

This chain uses TRBV27 with TRBJ1-2, with a tentative D call TRBD1 (5 bases). Deletions cut 5 bases from V and 6 bases from J, with 13 bases between. This CDR3 is built from 13 residues. Looked up from germline, CDR1 is MNHEY and CDR2 is SMNVEV (reference sequence). CDR3 nucleotide sequence: TGTGCCAGCAGTAACCAGGGTCCCAATGGCTACACCTTC. This translates into CASSNQGPNGYTF.

The rearrangement uses TRBV5-1 and TRBJ2-5, with a weak D call TRBD2 (6 bases). The CDR3 totals 15 residues. The V end was cut by 0 bases, the J end by 5 bases, with 14 bases between. Germline values: CDR1 SGHRS, CDR2 YFSETQ. The CDR3 region is CASSLESRRGETQYF. In nucleotides, the CDR3 is TGCGCCAGCAGCTTGGAGAGTCGACGGGGGGAGACCCAGTACTTC.

The chain links TRBV3-1 (or the pseudogene TRBV3-2) to TRBJ2-1; 10 nucleotides agree with TRBD2. J lost 8 bases, V lost 3 bases, and 4 bases had no gene match. Germline CDR1 is LGHDT and CDR2 is YNNKEL (reference sequence). The CDR3 sequence is 14 residues long. CDR3 DNA: TGTGCCAGCAGCCAGGCCGGGACTAGCGATGAGCAGTTCTTC. It codes for CASSQAGTSDEQFF.

This rearrangement joins TRBV5-6 to TRBJ1-1, with D possibly being TRBD1 (6 bases). Trimming pared 2 bases from V and 0 bases from J, leaving 11 bases between. Germline V gives CDR1 SGHDT, CDR2 YYEEEE. There are 15 residues in the CDR3. This chain's CDR3 is CASSFWTELNTEAFF. CDR3 nucleotide sequence: TGTGCCAGCAGCTTTTGGACAGAGCTGAACACTGAAGCTTTCTTT. Looking up the rest from reference TRBV5-6 and TRBJ1-1 gives the full variable domain: DAGVTQSPTHLIKTRGQQVTLRCSPKSGHDTVSWYQQALGQGPQFIFQYYEEEERQRGNFPDRFSGHQFPNYSSELNVNALLLGDSALYLCASSFWTELNTEAFFGQGTRLTVV.

In this sample, this clone turned up once. This chain joins TRBV10-1 and TRBJ2-1; 8 bases are a match to TRBD2. The CDR3 is 14 residues long. Germline-derived CDR1 and CDR2 are WNHNN and SYGVQD (reference sequence). After removal of 4 bases from V and 5 bases from J, the junction contained 4 bases not matched to a gene. The CDR3 bases are TGCGCCAGCAGTGCCGGGACTAGTAACAATGAGCAGTTCTTC. It yields the protein CASSAGTSNNEQFF.

This clone was picked up one time. This chain connects TRBV5-1 to TRBJ1-1, with D unresolved. V lost 1 base and J 0 bases, leaving 10 bases between the germline ends. CDR3 size: 15 residues. Germline loops: CDR1 SGHRS, CDR2 YFSETQ. CDR3 coding DNA: TGCGCCAGCAGCTTGATCTCGGGTATGAACACTGAAGCTTTCTTT. Amino acid sequence: CASSLISGMNTEAFF.

The chain uses TRBV5-1 and TRBJ2-1; 7 bases line up with TRBD2. Germline-derived CDR1 and CDR2 are SGHRS and YFSETQ. This CDR3 spans 13 amino acids. Unmatched junction bases numbered 6, after V lost 0 bases and J lost 12 bases. The CDR3 is CASSLALGGRQFF. For the CDR3, the DNA is TGCGCCAGCAGCTTGGCCCTGGGGGGGAGGCAGTTCTTC.

The chain is built from TRBV12-3 or TRBV12-4 and TRBJ1-4; the D is unclear. The CDR3 has 13 residues. Trimming took 3 bases from V and 6 from J, leaving 8 bases between them. The CDR3 reads CASSFSSDEKLFF. CDR3 nucleotides: TGTGCCAGCAGTTTCTCGTCAGATGAAAAACTGTTTTTT.

V gene TRBV2 combines with J gene TRBJ2-2; TRBD2 agrees at 14 bases. The germline CDR1 and CDR2 sequences are SNHLY and FYNNEI. The CDR3 totals 19 residues. V was clipped by 6 bases and J by 1 base; unmatched bases: 10. CDR3 DNA sequence: TGTGCCAGCAGGGGACTAGCGGGAGCAAGTGGGGTGAACACCGGGGAGCTGTTTTTT. It yields the protein CASRGLAGASGVNTGELFF. The full variable domain, in which reference TRBV2 and TRBJ2-2 provide the parts outside the CDR3, is EPEVTQTPSHQVTQMGQEVILRCVPISNHLYFYWYRQILGQKVEFLVSFYNNEISEKSEIFDDQFSVERPDGSNFTLKIRSTKLEDSAMYFCASRGLAGASGVNTGELFFGEGSRLTVL.

The V and J genes are TRBV21-1 and TRBJ1-1; the table gives TRBD1 as D, unverified against the DNA. TRBV21-1 has pseudogene status. This CDR3 has 14 residues. CDR3 residues: CASRRTRGRTEAFF. As DNA, the CDR3 is TGTGCCAGCAGAAGGACGAGGGGGCGAACTGAAGCTTTCTTT.

This clone was seen a few times. CDR3 in DNA: TGTGCCAGCAGCCCAGGTCCCGTCTCTGGAAACACCATATATTTT. Translating gives CASSPGPVSGNTIYF. This chain joins TRBV14 and TRBJ1-3; D not resolved. CDR1 and CDR2 from the germline V gene are SGHDN and FVKESK. This CDR3 has 15 residues. V lost 4 bases to trimming and J lost 0 bases, with 10 bases between them.